This T cell receptor (beta chain) is drawn from a study of cytomegalovirus exposure and HLA in healthy donors. Whole-study results and caveats: Within an earlier analysis, most TCR beta V segments proved productive either about 90% or about 30% of the time. The authors reported that TCR beta sequences could predict HLA-A and HLA-B alleles. These predictions were accurate for most subjects in the first cohort. Owing to their indistinguishability, certain V segments, notably TRBV6-2 and TRBV6-3, were excluded.

Germline V gene data show CDR1 as GTSNPN and CDR2 as SVGIG (reference sequence). The CDR3 length is 13 residues. V lost 7 bases, J lost 3 bases, and 10 bases lay in between. Use of 60 Vbeta and 13 Jbeta primers characterized the PCR. Some clones are missing from TCRdb's copy, which holds only in-frame ones; the method was immunoSEQ multiplex PCR. This repertoire shows approximately 90,000 clones, around 85% found once; its top ten account for around 7.4%. Turning to this clone: What it recognizes is unknown.

Sequencing input: PBMCs. The chain employs TRBV30 and TRBJ1-6; the D is unclear. The receptor comes from a man aged 35-49 years in good health and CMV-seropositive. CDR3 sequence (DNA): TGTGCCTTTACGTTCGGCTATAATTCACCCCTCCACTTT. It is translated as CAFTFGYNSPLHF.